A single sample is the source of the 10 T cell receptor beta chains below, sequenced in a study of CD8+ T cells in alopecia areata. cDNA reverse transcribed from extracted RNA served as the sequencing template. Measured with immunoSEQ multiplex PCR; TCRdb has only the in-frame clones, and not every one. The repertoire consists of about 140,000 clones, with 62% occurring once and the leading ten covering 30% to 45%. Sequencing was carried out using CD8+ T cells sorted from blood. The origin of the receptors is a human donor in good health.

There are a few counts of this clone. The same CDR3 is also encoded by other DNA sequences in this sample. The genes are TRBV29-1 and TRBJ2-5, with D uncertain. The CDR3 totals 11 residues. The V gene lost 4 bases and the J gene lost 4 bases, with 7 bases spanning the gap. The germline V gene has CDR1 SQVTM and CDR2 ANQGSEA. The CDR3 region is CSVVGRETQYF. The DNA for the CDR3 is TGCAGCGTTGTAGGGCGAGAGACCCAGTACTTC. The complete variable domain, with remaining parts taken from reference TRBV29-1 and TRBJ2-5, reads SAVISQKPSRDICQRGTSLTIQCQVDSQVTMMFWYRQQPGQSLTLIATANQGSEATYESGFVIDKFPISRPNLTFSTLTVSNMSPEDSSIYLCSVVGRETQYFGPGTRLLVL.

The CDR3 loop is CASSLSGWREAPAETQYF. CDR3 DNA: TGTGCCAGCAGCTTAAGTGGTTGGCGGGAGGCTCCGGCCGAGACCCAGTACTTC. This sequence joins TRBV7-3 and TRBJ2-5, with 8 nucleotides matching TRBD2. V lost 1 base, J lost 5 bases, and 15 bases stayed unmatched. CDR3 size: 18 residues. Germline CDR1 and CDR2: SGHTA and FQGTGA.

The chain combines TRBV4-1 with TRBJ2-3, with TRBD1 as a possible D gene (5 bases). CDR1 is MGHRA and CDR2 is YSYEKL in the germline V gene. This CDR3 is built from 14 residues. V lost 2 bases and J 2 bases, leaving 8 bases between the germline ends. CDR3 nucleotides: TGCGCCAGCAGCCAACTCAGGGCCACAGATACGCAGTATTTT. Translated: CASSQLRATDTQYF.

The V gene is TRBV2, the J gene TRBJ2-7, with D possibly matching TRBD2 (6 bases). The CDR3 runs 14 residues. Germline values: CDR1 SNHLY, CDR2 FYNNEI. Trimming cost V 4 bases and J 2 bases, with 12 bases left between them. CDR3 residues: CASSVSGGPYEQYF. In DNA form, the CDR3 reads TGTGCCAGCAGTGTTAGCGGAGGACCCTACGAGCAGTACTTC.

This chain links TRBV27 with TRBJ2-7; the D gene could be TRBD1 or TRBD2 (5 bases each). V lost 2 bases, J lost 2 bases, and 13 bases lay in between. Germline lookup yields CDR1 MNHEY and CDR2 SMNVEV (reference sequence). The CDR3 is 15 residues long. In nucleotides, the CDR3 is TGTGCCAGCAGTTTACGAGGGGTCCATCCCTACGAGCAGTACTTC. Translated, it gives CASSLRGVHPYEQYF.

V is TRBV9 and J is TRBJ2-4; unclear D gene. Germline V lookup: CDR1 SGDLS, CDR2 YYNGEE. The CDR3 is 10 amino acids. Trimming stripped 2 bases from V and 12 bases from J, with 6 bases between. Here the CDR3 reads CASSVTCQYF. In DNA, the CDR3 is TGTGCCAGCAGCGTGACATGTCAGTACTTC.

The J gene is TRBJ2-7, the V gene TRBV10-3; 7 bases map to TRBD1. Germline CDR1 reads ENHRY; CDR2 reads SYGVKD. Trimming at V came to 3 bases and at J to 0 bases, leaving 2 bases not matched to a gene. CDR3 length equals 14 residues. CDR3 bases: TGTGCCATCAGTGACCGGGACAGCTCCTACGAGCAGTACTTC. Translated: CAISDRDSSYEQYF.

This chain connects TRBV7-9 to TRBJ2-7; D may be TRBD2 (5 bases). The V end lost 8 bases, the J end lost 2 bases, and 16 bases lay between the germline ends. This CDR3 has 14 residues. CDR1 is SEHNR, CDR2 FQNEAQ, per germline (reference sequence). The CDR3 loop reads CASQAIREPYEQYF. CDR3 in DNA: TGTGCCAGCCAGGCTATACGGGAACCCTACGAGCAGTACTTC.

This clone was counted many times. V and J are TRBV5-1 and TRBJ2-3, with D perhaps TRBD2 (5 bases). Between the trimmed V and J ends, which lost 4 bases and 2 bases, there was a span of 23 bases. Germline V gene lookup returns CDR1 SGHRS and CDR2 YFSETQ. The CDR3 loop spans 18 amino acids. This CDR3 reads CASSRRAVSRLDTDTQYF. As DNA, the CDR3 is TGCGCCAGCAGCCGGCGGGCAGTCTCACGACTTGACACAGATACGCAGTATTTT.

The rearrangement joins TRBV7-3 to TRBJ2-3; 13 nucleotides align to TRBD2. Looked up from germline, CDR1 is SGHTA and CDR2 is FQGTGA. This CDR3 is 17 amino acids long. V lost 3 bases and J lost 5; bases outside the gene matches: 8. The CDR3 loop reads CASSLLGLAGEVDTQYF. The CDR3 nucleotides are TGTGCCAGCAGCTTGCTCGGACTAGCGGGAGAAGTAGATACGCAGTATTTT.